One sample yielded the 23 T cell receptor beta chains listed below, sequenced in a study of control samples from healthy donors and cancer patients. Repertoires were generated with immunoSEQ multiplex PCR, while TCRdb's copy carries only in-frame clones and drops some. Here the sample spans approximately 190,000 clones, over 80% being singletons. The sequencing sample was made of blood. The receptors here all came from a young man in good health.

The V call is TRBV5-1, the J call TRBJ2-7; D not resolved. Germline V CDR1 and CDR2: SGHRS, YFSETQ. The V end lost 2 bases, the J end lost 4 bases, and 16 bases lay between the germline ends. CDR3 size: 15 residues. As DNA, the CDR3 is TGCGCCAGCAGCTTAGATAGCCTGGCCCCTTACGAGCAGTACTTC. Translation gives CASSLDSLAPYEQYF.

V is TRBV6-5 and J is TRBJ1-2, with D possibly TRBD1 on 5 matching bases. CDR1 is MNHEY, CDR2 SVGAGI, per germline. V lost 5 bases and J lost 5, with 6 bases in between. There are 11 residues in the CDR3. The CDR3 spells CASSTGYGYTF. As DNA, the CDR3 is TGTGCCAGCAGTACAGGTTATGGCTACACCTTC.

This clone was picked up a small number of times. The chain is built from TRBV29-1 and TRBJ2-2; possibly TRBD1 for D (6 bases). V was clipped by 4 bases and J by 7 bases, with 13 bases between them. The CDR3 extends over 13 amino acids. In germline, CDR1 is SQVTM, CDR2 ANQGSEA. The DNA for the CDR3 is TGCAGCGTTGGGGCAGGGGTTGGCGGGGAGCTGTTTTTT. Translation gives CSVGAGVGGELFF.

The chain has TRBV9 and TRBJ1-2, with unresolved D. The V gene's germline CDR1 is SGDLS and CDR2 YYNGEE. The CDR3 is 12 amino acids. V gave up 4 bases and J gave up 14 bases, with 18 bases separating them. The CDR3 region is CASSPGRLPATF. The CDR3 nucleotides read TGTGCCAGCAGCCCCGGGAGGCTGCCAGCGACCTTC.

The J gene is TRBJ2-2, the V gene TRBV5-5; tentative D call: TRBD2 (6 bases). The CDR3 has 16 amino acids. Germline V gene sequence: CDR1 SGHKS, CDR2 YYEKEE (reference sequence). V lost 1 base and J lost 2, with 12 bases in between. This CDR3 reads CASSLTLGTNTGELFF. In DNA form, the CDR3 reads TGTGCCAGCAGCTTGACGTTAGGGACTAACACCGGGGAGCTGTTTTTT.

The CDR3 nucleotides are TGTGCCATCAGGGACATCCCCACCTCCGATGAGCAGTTCTTC. Translation: CAIRDIPTSDEQFF. The rearrangement uses TRBV10-3 and TRBJ2-1, with a tentative D call TRBD1 (5 bases). V was trimmed by 6 bases and J by 8 bases, leaving 17 bases between them. The CDR3 length is 14 residues. The germline V gene encodes CDR1 ENHRY and CDR2 SYGVKD.

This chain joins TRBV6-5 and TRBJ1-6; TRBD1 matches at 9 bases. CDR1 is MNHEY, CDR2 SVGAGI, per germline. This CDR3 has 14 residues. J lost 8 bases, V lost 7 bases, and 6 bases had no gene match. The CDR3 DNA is TGTGCCAGCAAAAGGGGACAGGGTTATTCACCCCTCCACTTT. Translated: CASKRGQGYSPLHF.

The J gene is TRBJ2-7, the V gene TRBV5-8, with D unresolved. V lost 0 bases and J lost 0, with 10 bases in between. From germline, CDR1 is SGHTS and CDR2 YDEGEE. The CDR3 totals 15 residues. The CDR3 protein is CASSLVYDISYEQYF. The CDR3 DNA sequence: TGTGCCAGCAGCTTGGTGTATGACATCTCCTACGAGCAGTACTTC.

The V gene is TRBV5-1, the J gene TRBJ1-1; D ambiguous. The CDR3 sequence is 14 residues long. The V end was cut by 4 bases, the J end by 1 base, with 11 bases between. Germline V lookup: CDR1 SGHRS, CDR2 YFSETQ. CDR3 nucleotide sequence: TGCGCCAGCAGCGCCGCGCAGTCGAACACTGAAGCTTTCTTT. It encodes CASSAAQSNTEAFF.

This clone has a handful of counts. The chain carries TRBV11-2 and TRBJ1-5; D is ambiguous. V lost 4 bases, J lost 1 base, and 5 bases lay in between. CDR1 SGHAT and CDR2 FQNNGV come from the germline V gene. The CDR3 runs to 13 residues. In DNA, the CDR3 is TGTGCCAGCAGCTGGCAGAGCAATCAGCCCCAGCATTTT. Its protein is CASSWQSNQPQHF.

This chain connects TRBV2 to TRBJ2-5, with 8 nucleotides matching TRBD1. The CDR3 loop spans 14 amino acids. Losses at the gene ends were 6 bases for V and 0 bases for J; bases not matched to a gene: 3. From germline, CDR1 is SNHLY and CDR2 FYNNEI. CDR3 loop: CASRDRGNQETQYF. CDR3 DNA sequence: TGTGCCAGCAGAGACAGGGGAAACCAAGAGACCCAGTACTTC.

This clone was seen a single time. For the CDR3, the DNA is TGCGCCAGCAGCTTTTTGGGGACAGAAAACACTGAAGCTTTCTTT. Its translation is CASSFLGTENTEAFF. The chain is built from TRBV5-1 and TRBJ1-1; 7 bases fit TRBD1. V lost 2 bases and J lost 2; bases outside the gene matches: 6. Germline lookup yields CDR1 SGHRS and CDR2 YFSETQ. CDR3 length: 15 amino acids.

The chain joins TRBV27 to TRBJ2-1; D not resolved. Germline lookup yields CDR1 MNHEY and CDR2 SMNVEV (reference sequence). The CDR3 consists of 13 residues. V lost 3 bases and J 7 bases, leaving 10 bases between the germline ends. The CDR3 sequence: CASSLAVSNEQFF. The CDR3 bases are TGTGCCAGCAGTTTGGCAGTGTCGAATGAGCAGTTCTTC.

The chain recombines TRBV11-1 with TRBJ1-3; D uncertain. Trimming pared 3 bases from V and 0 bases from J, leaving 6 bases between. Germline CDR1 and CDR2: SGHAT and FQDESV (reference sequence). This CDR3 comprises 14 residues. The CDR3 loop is CASSFRISGNTIYF. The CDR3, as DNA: TGTGCCAGCAGCTTCCGGATCTCTGGAAACACCATATATTTT.

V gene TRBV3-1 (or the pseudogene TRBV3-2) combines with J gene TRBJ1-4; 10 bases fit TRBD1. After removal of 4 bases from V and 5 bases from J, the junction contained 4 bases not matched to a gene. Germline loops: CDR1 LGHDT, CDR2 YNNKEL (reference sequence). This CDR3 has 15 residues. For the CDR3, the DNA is TGTGCCAGCAGCCTCCGGACAGGGGGGAATGAAAAACTGTTTTTT. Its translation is CASSLRTGGNEKLFF.

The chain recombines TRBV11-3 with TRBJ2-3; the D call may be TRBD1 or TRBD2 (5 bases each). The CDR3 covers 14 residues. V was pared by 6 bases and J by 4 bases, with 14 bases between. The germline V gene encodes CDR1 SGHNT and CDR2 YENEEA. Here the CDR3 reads CASSSRGEADTQYF. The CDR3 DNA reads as TGTGCCAGCAGTTCAAGAGGGGAAGCAGATACGCAGTATTTT.

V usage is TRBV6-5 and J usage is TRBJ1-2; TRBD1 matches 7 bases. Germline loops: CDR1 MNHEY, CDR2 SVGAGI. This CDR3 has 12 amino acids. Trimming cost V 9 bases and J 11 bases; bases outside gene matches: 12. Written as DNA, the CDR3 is TGTGCCAGTAATGCCCGGGACAGCCGATACACCTTC. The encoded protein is CASNARDSRYTF.

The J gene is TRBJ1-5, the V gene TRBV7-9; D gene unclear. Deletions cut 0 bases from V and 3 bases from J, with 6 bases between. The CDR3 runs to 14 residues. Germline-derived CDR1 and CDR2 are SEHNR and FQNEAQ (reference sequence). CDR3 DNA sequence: TGTGCCAGCAGCTTAGCGGGTATCAATCAGCCCCAGCATTTT. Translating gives CASSLAGINQPQHF.

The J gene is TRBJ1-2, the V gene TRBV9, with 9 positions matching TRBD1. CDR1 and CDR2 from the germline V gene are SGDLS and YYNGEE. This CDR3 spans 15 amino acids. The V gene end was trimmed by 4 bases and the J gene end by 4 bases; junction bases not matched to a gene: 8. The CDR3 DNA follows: TGTGCCAGCAGCACCTACAGGGGGCGCGGCTATGGCTACACCTTC. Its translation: CASSTYRGRGYGYTF.

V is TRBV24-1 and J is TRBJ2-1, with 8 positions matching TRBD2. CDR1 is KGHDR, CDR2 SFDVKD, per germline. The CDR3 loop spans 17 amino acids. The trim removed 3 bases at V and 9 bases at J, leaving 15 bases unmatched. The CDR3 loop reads CATSDPPTGGGRFEQFF. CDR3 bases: TGTGCCACCAGTGATCCACCCACCGGGGGGGGGCGATTTGAGCAGTTCTTC.

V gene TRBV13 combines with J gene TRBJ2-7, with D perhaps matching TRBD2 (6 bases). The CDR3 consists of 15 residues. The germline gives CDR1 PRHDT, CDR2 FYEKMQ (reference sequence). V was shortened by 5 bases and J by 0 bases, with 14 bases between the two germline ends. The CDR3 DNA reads TGTGCCAGCAGCCTCCGGTTGGGGGGCTCCTACGAGCAGTACTTC. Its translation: CASSLRLGGSYEQYF.

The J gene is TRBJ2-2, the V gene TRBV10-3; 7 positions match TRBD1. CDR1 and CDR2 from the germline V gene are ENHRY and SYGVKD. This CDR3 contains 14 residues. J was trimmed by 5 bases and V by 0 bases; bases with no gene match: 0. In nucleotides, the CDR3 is TGTGCCATCAGTGAGTCGACAGGGACCGGGGAGCTGTTTTTT. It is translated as CAISESTGTGELFF.

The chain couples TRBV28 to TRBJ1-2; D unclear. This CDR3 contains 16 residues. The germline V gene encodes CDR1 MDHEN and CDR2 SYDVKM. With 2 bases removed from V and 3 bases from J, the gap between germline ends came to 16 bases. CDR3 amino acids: CASSLRSPGGDYGYTF. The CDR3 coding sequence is TGTGCCAGCAGTTTACGCAGCCCGGGCGGGGACTATGGCTACACCTTC.